Each of the 25 T cell receptor beta chains below was sequenced from the same sample in a study of T cells after yellow fever vaccination. TCRdb reprocessed the 5' RACE reads with MiXCR, giving one entry per CDR3 protein. The sample has 80,000 to 100,000 distinct CDR3 sequences; 5.8% are singletons. The specimen comprised CD8+ T cells sorted from PBMCs, sampled 10 days after the yellow fever booster vaccination. These receptors all stem from a man in his late teens or twenties who received the YFV17D yellow fever vaccine.

This clonotype has only a few counts. The rearrangement links TRBV7-2 to TRBJ1-3; D gene ambiguous. Germline CDR1 is SGHTA and CDR2 is FQGNSA. The V gene lost 5 bases and the J gene lost 4 bases, with 12 bases spanning the gap. CDR3 size: 14 residues. The CDR3: CASSDWGSGNTIYF. In nucleotides, the CDR3 is TGTGCCAGCAGCGATTGGGGTTCAGGAAACACCATATATTTT.

V is TRBV12-3 or TRBV12-4 and J is TRBJ2-3, with TRBD2 as a possible D gene (6 bases). The ends were cut back, 6 bases at V and 5 bases at J, with 18 bases in the middle. The length of the CDR3 is 15 residues. CDR3 sequence: CASRPTTGSRDTQYF. The CDR3 DNA sequence: TGTGCCAGCAGGCCGACTACCGGGAGTAGAGATACGCAGTATTTT.

This clonotype was seen at least ten times. The chain joins TRBV10-3 to TRBJ1-2; the D gene is possibly TRBD1 (6 bases). Per germline, CDR1 ENHRY and CDR2 SYGVKD. The ends were cut back, 7 bases at V and 4 bases at J, with 10 bases in the middle. This CDR3 contains 12 residues. CDR3 bases: TGTGCCATCACAGGGGAAGGCTATGGCTACACCTTC. This codes for CAITGEGYGYTF.

This chain uses TRBV6-2 or TRBV6-3 with TRBJ1-1; D is ambiguous. There are 15 residues in the CDR3. V lost 5 bases to trimming and J lost 0 bases, with 13 bases between them. Germline V CDR1 and CDR2: MNHEY, SVGEGT. The CDR3 is CASSDYRSMNTEAFF. The CDR3 DNA reads TGTGCCAGCAGTGACTATAGGAGCATGAACACTGAAGCTTTCTTT.

This clonotype was recorded at least ten times. V gene TRBV11-2 combines with J gene TRBJ2-3; tentative D call: TRBD1 (5 bases). From germline, CDR1 is SGHAT and CDR2 FQNNGV. V was trimmed by 2 bases and J by 0 bases, leaving 12 bases between them. There are 16 residues in the CDR3. In DNA, the CDR3 is TGTGCCAGCAGCTTATTCGCAGGGATAAGCACAGATACGCAGTATTTT. Protein product: CASSLFAGISTDTQYF.

V usage is TRBV7-9 and J usage is TRBJ1-1; TRBD1 matches at 9 bases. Trimming took 6 bases from V and 2 from J; bases not matched to a gene: 13. Germline-derived CDR1 and CDR2 are SEHNR and FQNEAQ (reference sequence). The CDR3 extends over 17 amino acids. The CDR3 here is CASRDPNPDRGNTEAFF. CDR3 coding DNA: TGTGCCAGCAGAGACCCGAATCCGGACAGGGGTAACACTGAAGCTTTCTTT. Combining the CDR3 with reference TRBV7-9 and TRBJ1-1 gives the whole variable domain DTGVSQNPRHKITKRGQNVTFRCDPISEHNRLYWYRQTLGQGPEFLTYFQNEAQLEKSRLLSDRFSAERPKGSFSTLEIQRTEQGDSAMYLCASRDPNPDRGNTEAFFGQGTRLTVV.

CDR3 DNA sequence: TGTGCCAGCAGTTTTCAGGGGGCAACAGATACGCAGTATTTT. Residues: CASSFQGATDTQYF. The V and J genes are TRBV12-3 or TRBV12-4 and TRBJ2-3; TRBD1 agrees at 8 bases. The V gene end was trimmed by 3 bases and the J gene end by 3 bases; junction bases not matched to a gene: 2. The CDR3 is 14 amino acids.

This clonotype was detected many times. The chain recombines TRBV5-1 with TRBJ2-7, with TRBD1 matching 7 bases. The length of the CDR3 is 14 residues. The germline V gene has CDR1 SGHRS and CDR2 YFSETQ. The ends lost 0 bases at V and 3 bases at J; junction bases unmatched: 3. The CDR3 protein is CASSLGDSNYEQYV. The CDR3 nucleotides read TGCGCCAGCAGCTTGGGGGACAGCAACTACGAGCAGTACGTC.

The chain recombines TRBV29-1 with TRBJ1-1; D unclear. Germline-derived CDR1 and CDR2 are SQVTM and ANQGSEA. The germline V and J ends were trimmed by 4 bases and 2 bases, with 5 bases remaining between them. The CDR3 totals 11 residues. The CDR3 protein is CSVGSNTEAFF. The CDR3 region has the DNA TGCAGCGTTGGAAGCAACACTGAAGCTTTCTTT.

This chain uses TRBV6-1 with TRBJ1-2; 8 bases are a match to TRBD1. The CDR3 covers 16 residues. J gave up 4 bases and V 7 bases, and 14 bases lay outside the gene matches. Germline V lookup: CDR1 MNHNS, CDR2 SASEGT. The CDR3 region has the DNA TGTGCCAGCAATGCGGACAGGGCCATTGAGCGCTATGGCTACACCTTC. As protein: CASNADRAIERYGYTF.

The chain uses TRBV15 and TRBJ2-7; no definite D call. Trimming removed 5 bases from V and 0 bases from J, with 17 bases in between. Germline-derived CDR1 and CDR2 are LNHNV and YYDKDF (reference sequence). CDR3 size: 16 residues. The CDR3 nucleotides read TGTGCCACCAGCGGCTATGACACCTACTTCTCCTACGAGCAGTACTTC. It is translated as CATSGYDTYFSYEQYF.

This clonotype was observed a handful of times. V gene TRBV11-2 combines with J gene TRBJ1-5; TRBD1 aligns across 7 bases. The V gene's germline CDR1 is SGHAT and CDR2 FQNNGV. This CDR3 has 15 residues. Trimming removed 5 bases from V and 4 bases from J; junction bases left unmatched: 8. The CDR3 sequence is CASSPGQVGNQPQHF. The CDR3 DNA follows: TGTGCCAGCAGCCCCGGACAGGTCGGTAATCAGCCCCAGCATTTT.

This clonotype was counted ten times or more. The chain carries TRBV10-3 and TRBJ2-1, with D possibly being TRBD1 (6 bases). The CDR3 loop spans 16 amino acids. Germline CDR1 ENHRY, CDR2 SYGVKD. Deletions cut 9 bases from V and 4 bases from J, with 22 bases between. The CDR3 region is CAITTGQSPSYNEQFF. The CDR3 region has the DNA TGTGCCATTACTACCGGACAGAGCCCAAGTTACAATGAGCAGTTCTTC.

The gene calls are TRBV4-3 and TRBJ2-7; TRBD1 agrees at 11 bases. There are 16 residues in the CDR3. With 1 base clipped from V and 5 bases from J, the junction kept 7 bases outside the gene matches. The germline CDR1 and CDR2 sequences are LGHNA and YSLEER. CDR3 in amino acids: CASSQGSDRGQDEQYF. In nucleotides, the CDR3 is TGCGCCAGCAGCCAAGGGTCGGACAGGGGGCAGGACGAGCAGTACTTC.

This clonotype was seen ten or more times. V usage is TRBV3-1 and J usage is TRBJ1-1; D remains unclear. V lost 0 bases and J 3 bases, leaving 11 bases between the germline ends. The germline V gene has CDR1 LGHDT and CDR2 YNNKEL (reference sequence). This CDR3 contains 15 residues. CDR3 protein: CASSQENYRYTEAFF. The CDR3 DNA reads TGTGCCAGCAGCCAAGAAAACTACAGATACACTGAAGCTTTCTTT.

The rearrangement links TRBV4-1 to TRBJ1-4; the match to TRBD1 covers 9 bases. The CDR3 spans 14 residues. V was clipped by 1 base and J by 8 bases; unmatched bases: 2. The germline gives CDR1 MGHRA, CDR2 YSYEKL. CDR3 nucleotides: TGCGCCAGCAGCCAAGTTGGACAGGGGGAAAAACTGTTTTTT. This sequence encodes CASSQVGQGEKLFF.

Ten or more counts support this clonotype. The V and J genes are TRBV14 and TRBJ1-1, with TRBD1 matching over 9 bases. Losses at the gene ends were 5 bases for V and 4 bases for J; bases not matched to a gene: 8. Germline V gives CDR1 SGHDN, CDR2 FVKESK. This CDR3 has 15 amino acids. In DNA, the CDR3 is TGTGCCAGCAGCTCACAGGGGGCGCAGAGCACTGAAGCTTTCTTT. This sequence encodes CASSSQGAQSTEAFF.

This clonotype was observed at least ten times. The chain is built from TRBV4-1 and TRBJ1-2; D gene ambiguous. V lost 0 bases and J lost 4, with 18 bases in between. The CDR3 has 17 amino acids. CDR1 is MGHRA, CDR2 YSYEKL, per germline. DNA of the CDR3: TGCGCCAGCAGCCAAGATTTGGGCTTCGGGCTGAGCTATGGCTACACCTTC. It yields the protein CASSQDLGFGLSYGYTF.

This chain connects TRBV28 to TRBJ1-5; D uncertain. Deletions cut 2 bases from V and 6 bases from J, with 14 bases between. Germline CDR1 reads MDHEN; CDR2 reads SYDVKM. The CDR3 loop spans 15 amino acids. As DNA, the CDR3 is TGTGCCAGCAGTTTACAGGTCCTACCCAGTCAGCCCCAGCATTTT. It translates to CASSLQVLPSQPQHF.

The V call is TRBV7-2, the J call TRBJ2-1; the match to TRBD2 covers 10 bases. The CDR3 has 15 residues. The V segment lost 1 base and the J segment 8 bases; nucleotides outside the gene matches: 5. The germline V gene encodes CDR1 SGHTA and CDR2 FQGNSA. CDR3 protein: CASSLELAGIYEQFF. For the CDR3, the DNA is TGTGCCAGCAGCTTAGAACTAGCGGGGATCTATGAGCAGTTCTTC.

This chain uses TRBV7-9 with TRBJ2-1, with D maybe TRBD2 (5 bases). The CDR3 is made up of 13 amino acids. CDR1 and CDR2 (germline): SEHNR, FQNEAQ (reference sequence). The ends were cut back, 2 bases at V and 3 bases at J, with 5 bases in the middle. The CDR3 coding sequence is TGTGCCAGCAGCTTAACTAGCTACAATGAGCAGTTCTTC. It specifies CASSLTSYNEQFF.

This clonotype was found many times. The chain couples TRBV4-3 to TRBJ2-1; a possible D gene is TRBD2 (6 bases). The CDR3 extends over 16 amino acids. Trimming cost V 0 bases and J 6 bases, with 15 bases left between them. Germline-derived CDR1 and CDR2 are LGHNA and YSLEER. The CDR3 coding sequence is TGCGCCAGCAGCCAAGAGTCGACTAGAGCCTTCAATGAGCAGTTCTTC. This translates into CASSQESTRAFNEQFF.

The V and J genes are TRBV7-9 and TRBJ2-7, with D possibly being TRBD1 or TRBD2 (6 bases each). Germline V gene data show CDR1 as SEHNR and CDR2 as FQNEAQ (reference sequence). With 5 bases removed from V and 0 bases from J, the gap between germline ends came to 17 bases. The CDR3 is 16 residues long. CDR3 region: CASSPTTGAPSYEQYF. CDR3 DNA sequence: TGTGCCAGCAGCCCCACGACGGGGGCCCCCTCCTACGAGCAGTACTTC. Variable domain in full (rest from reference TRBV7-9 and TRBJ2-7): DTGVSQNPRHKITKRGQNVTFRCDPISEHNRLYWYRQTLGQGPEFLTYFQNEAQLEKSRLLSDRFSAERPKGSFSTLEIQRTEQGDSAMYLCASSPTTGAPSYEQYFGPGTRLTVT.

V is TRBV5-8 and J is TRBJ2-5; D may be TRBD1 (6 bases). Germline CDR1 and CDR2: SGHTS and YDEGEE. The CDR3 has 13 amino acids. V was cut by 4 bases and J by 3 bases, with 10 bases left in between. This CDR3 reads CASSRRQEETQYF. In DNA, the CDR3 is TGTGCCAGCAGCCGTAGACAGGAAGAGACCCAGTACTTC.

V is TRBV20-1 and J is TRBJ2-1; tentatively, D is TRBD1 (5 bases). The CDR3 has 15 residues. Germline CDR1 reads DFQATT; CDR2 reads SNEGSKA (reference sequence). The germline V and J ends were trimmed by 3 bases and 2 bases, with 14 bases remaining between them. CDR3 nucleotides: TGCAGTGCTAGTGATTCTGACAGACCCTACAATGAGCAGTTCTTC. Translating it yields CSASDSDRPYNEQFF.